This T cell receptor beta chain was observed in a study of blood T cell repertoires in COVID-19. The ends were cut back, 1 base at V and 3 bases at J, with 10 bases in the middle. The CDR3 length is 14 residues. Germline V gene sequence: CDR1 SGHTA, CDR2 FQGNSA. The sample holds one count of this clone. Participant-given clinical history determined each cohort assignment. Two negative PCRs, clearance, or symptom resolution characterized the recovered Cohort 3 donors. Authors' data handling: Amplifying reference gene primers gave estimates of nucleated cell counts. The data were produced by immunoSEQ multiplex PCR, yet TCRdb's version contains in-frame clones alone and is incomplete. The DNA was the basis for D and trimming; V, J and clone size are from that table. The sample consists of 200,000 or so clones, around 82% of them appearing once.

The rearrangement uses TRBV7-2 and TRBJ2-7, with D perhaps matching TRBD1 (6 bases). The sequenced sample consisted of PBMCs or T cells enriched from blood (not recorded which). The receptor comes from a man aged 35 to 55 who had recovered from COVID-19. This CDR3 is CASSLVSDSYEQYF. In DNA form, the CDR3 reads TGTGCCAGCAGCTTAGTCTCGGACAGCTACGAGCAGTACTTC. Using reference TRBV7-2 and TRBJ2-7 for the parts outside the CDR3, the full variable domain is GAGVSQSPSNKVTEKGKDVELRCDPISGHTALYWYRQSLGQGLEFLIYFQGNSAPDKSGLPSDRFSAERTGGSVSTLTIQRTQQEDSAVYLCASSLVSDSYEQYFGPGTRLTVT.